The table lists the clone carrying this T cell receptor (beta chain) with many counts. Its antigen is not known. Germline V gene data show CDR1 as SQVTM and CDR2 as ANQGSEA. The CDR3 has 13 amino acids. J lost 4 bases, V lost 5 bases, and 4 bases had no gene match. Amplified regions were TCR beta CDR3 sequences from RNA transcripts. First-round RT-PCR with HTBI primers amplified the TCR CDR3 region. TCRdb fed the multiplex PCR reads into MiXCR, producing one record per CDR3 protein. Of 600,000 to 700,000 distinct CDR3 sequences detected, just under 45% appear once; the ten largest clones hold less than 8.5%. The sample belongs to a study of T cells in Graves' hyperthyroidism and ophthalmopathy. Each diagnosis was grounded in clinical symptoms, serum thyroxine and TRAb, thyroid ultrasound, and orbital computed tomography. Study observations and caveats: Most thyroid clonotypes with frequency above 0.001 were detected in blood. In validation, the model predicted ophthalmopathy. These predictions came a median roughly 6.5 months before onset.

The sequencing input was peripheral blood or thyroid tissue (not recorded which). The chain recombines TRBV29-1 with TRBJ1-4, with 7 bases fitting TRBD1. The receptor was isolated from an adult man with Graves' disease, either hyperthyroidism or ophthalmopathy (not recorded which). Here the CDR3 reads CSVPGQSNEKLFF. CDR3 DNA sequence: TGCAGCGTTCCGGGACAGAGTAATGAAAAACTGTTTTTT.